The present entry profiles one T cell receptor beta chain with its context. CDR3 length equals 17 residues. The trim removed 3 bases at V and 0 bases at J, leaving 6 bases unmatched. The source material, RNA transcripts, was used to amplify TCR beta CDR3 regions. TCR CDR3 regions were first amplified by RT-PCR with HTBI primers. TCRdb independently ran MiXCR on the multiplex PCR reads; one entry per CDR3 protein. The sample records approximately 400,000 distinct CDR3 sequences, less than 20% being singletons. This sample was taken from a study of T cells in Graves' hyperthyroidism and ophthalmopathy. The authors obtained PBMCs from over 8.5 ml of fresh peripheral blood.

The rearrangement uses TRBV12-3 or TRBV12-4 and TRBJ2-3, with 10 positions matching TRBD2. The sequenced sample consisted of blood. The sequence came from a woman aged 18 to 35 with Graves' hyperthyroidism. This chain's CDR3 is CASSFGLAGASTDTQYF. The CDR3 DNA reads as TGTGCCAGCAGTTTCGGGCTAGCGGGAGCTAGCACAGATACGCAGTATTTT.